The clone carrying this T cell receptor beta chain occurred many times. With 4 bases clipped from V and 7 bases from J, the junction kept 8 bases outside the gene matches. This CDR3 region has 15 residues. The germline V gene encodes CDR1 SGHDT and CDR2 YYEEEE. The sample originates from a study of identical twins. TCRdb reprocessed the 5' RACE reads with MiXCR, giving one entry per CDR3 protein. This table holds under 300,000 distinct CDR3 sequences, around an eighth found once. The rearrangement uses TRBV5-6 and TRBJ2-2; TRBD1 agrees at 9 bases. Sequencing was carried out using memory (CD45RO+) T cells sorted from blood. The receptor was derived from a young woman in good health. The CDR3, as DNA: TGTGCCAGCAGCCTCTCCGGGACAGGGCTCGGGGAGCTGTTTTTT. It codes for CASSLSGTGLGELFF.